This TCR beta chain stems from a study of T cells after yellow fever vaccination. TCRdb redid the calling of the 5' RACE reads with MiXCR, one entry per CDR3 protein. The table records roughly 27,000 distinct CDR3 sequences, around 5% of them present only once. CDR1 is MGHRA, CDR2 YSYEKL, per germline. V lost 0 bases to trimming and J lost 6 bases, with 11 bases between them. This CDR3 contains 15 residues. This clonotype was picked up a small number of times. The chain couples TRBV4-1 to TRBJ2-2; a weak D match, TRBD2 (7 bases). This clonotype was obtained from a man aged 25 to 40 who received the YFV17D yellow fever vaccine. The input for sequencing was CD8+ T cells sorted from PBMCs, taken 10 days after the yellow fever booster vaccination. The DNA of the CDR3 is TGCGCCAGCAGCCAAGATGGAGGGGGGGCCGGGGAGCTGTTTTTT. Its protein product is CASSQDGGGAGELFF.